This T cell receptor beta chain was captured by sequencing in a study of human T cells and chemical hapten exposure. The wider study: 2% DPC was applied to around 2 cm by around 2 cm of upper inner arm skin for sensitization.

The CDR3 extends over 16 amino acids. From germline, CDR1 is PRHDT and CDR2 FYEKMQ (reference sequence). Unmatched junction bases numbered 7, after V lost 5 bases and J lost 8 bases. The library tagged each cDNA molecule with unique molecular identifiers. TCRdb passed the RACE reads through MiXCR, listing each CDR3 protein once. The repertoire includes around 380,000 distinct CDR3 sequences, about 4.8% of them detected once, and 2% to 2.5% sits in the top ten. This clonotype was observed many times. The time point is: patch test 1, 2 weeks after DPC sensitization. Treatment meaning: therapeutic diphenylcyclopropenone sensitization with weekly scalp DPC. Unfractionated whole blood served as the source for total RNA extraction.

This chain joins TRBV13 and TRBJ1-6, with 12 bases identical to TRBD1. The specimen comprised whole blood, sampled in connection with sensitization to the hapten diphenylcyclopropenone (DPC). The source is a woman between 45 and 60 years old with alopecia areata. Some clones in this sample may be carry-over from other donors' samples. The CDR3 here is CASSRGQGASYSPLHF. As DNA, the CDR3 is TGTGCCAGCAGCAGGGGACAGGGGGCCTCATATTCACCCCTCCACTTT.